Listed below are T cell receptor beta chains from one sample, sequenced in a study of T-cell memory formation after mild COVID-19. TCRdb ran MiXCR on the 5' RACE reads and lists one entry per CDR3 protein. The sample contains 100,000 to 150,000 distinct CDR3 sequences, about 5.9% of which appear only once. Sequenced sample: PBMCs or a T cell subset sorted from them (not recorded which). The receptors here all came from an adult woman who had mild COVID-19 (a few samples of this study predate the infection). Cell type and time point are not known. CDR3s include the opening cysteine and the closing phenylalanine or tryptophan. D genes are given only for firm matches. The size entry is marked missing in some rows and otherwise reads once, few, many or a size class.

.	TRBV18	TRBJ1-3	few	TGTGCCAGCTCACCGAGGAGGGCGCAGGGCTTATCTGGAAACACCATATATTTT	CASSPRRAQGLSGNTIYF
.	TRBV14	TRBJ2-3	few	TGTGCCAGCAGCCAAGTTACAGGGACGGTTGGTACGCAGTATTTT	CASSQVTGTVGTQYF
TRBD1	TRBV7-8	TRBJ2-5	many	TGTGCCAGCACTTCGGGACAGATACAAGAGACCCAGTACTTC	CASTSGQIQETQYF
.	TRBV5-1	TRBJ2-7	.	TGCGCCAGCAGTTGGGGGTCCCTGTCCGAGCAGTACTTC	CASSWGSLSEQYF
.	TRBV5-1	TRBJ2-3	.	TGCGCCAGCAGCCCTCGCCGGGACTCCAGCCGGACAGATACGCAGTATTTT	CASSPRRDSSRTDTQYF
.	TRBV24-1	TRBJ2-7	few	TGTGCCACCAGTGCGGGTCAGGGGGGAGCCTACGAGCAGTACTTC	CATSAGQGGAYEQYF
.	TRBV23-1	TRBJ1-6	.	TGCGCCAGCAGCCCAGCCGATATTCTCGCACCCCTCCACTTT	CASSPADILAPLHF
.	TRBV12-3/TRBV12-4	TRBJ1-1	.	TGTGCCAGCAGGTCGAGGACGGCCGTTATGCAAGCTTTCTTT	CASRSRTAVMQAFF
.	TRBV7-9	TRBJ2-7	many	TGTGCCAGCAGCTTAGCCCTAGCGTTCTCCTACGAGCAGTACTTC	CASSLALAFSYEQYF
TRBD1	TRBV19	TRBJ1-2	many	TGTGCCACCTCAGGGGAGGGGGCGACCTATGGCTACACCTTC	CATSGEGATYGYTF
TRBD1	TRBV12-3/TRBV12-4	TRBJ2-7	few	TGTGCCAGCAGTATCAACAGGGGTGGGTACGAGCAGTACTTC	CASSINRGGYEQYF
.	TRBV6-1	TRBJ1-2	many	TGTGCCAGCAGTGAAGCGAGGTCAGGGGCTGGTGGCTACACCTTC	CASSEARSGAGGYTF
.	TRBV4-3	TRBJ2-5	few	TGCGCCAGCAGCTCTACGGGGAGCGGCAACCGAAGGGAGACCCAGTACTTC	CASSSTGSGNRRETQYF
.	TRBV5-1	TRBJ2-7	.	TGCGCCAGCAGCTTGGCCCCCGGACAGCCTTCGGCTTACGAGCAGTACTTC	CASSLAPGQPSAYEQYF
.	TRBV24-1	TRBJ1-2	.	TGTGCCACCAGTGACCCGGACAGTAACTATGGCTACACCTTC	CATSDPDSNYGYTF
TRBD2	TRBV11-3	TRBJ2-1	few	TGTGCCAGCAGTTCAACTAGCGGGAGGGGCGGTGAGCAGTTCTTC	CASSSTSGRGGEQFF
TRBD1	TRBV20-1	TRBJ1-4	.	TGCAGTGCTCCCCGACGGGACAGGAGTCACCCGGGACTGTTTTTT	CSAPRRDRSHPGLFF
TRBD2	TRBV9	TRBJ2-6	few	TGTGCCAGCGGAACTGGTAGCGGGGGACCAAGCTCTGGGGCCAACGTCCTGACTTTC	CASGTGSGGPSSGANVLTF
.	TRBV10-3	TRBJ1-6	few	TGTGCCATCAGGCAGACAGTGAATTCACCCCTCCACTTT	CAIRQTVNSPLHF
.	TRBV4-1	TRBJ1-4	.	TGCGCCAGCAGCCAAGAGGGGGCCGCAACTAATGAAAAACTGTTTTTT	CASSQEGAATNEKLFF
TRBD1	TRBV29-1	TRBJ1-2	few	TGCAGCGTTGCACCACAGGGGGCGCTTGGCTATGGCTACACCTTC	CSVAPQGALGYGYTF
.	TRBV15	TRBJ1-6	few	TGTGCCACCAGCAGAGATCGTCGGGGGACCTCCTATAATTCACCCCTCCACTTT	CATSRDRRGTSYNSPLHF
TRBD1	TRBV27	TRBJ1-4	.	TGTGCCAGCAGTTTCCGGGGACAGGGACAAGAAAAACTGTTTTTT	CASSFRGQGQEKLFF
TRBD1	TRBV6-5	TRBJ1-1	.	TGTGCCAGCAGCCGGGGACAGGGATATACTGAAGCTTTCTTT	CASSRGQGYTEAFF
TRBD2	TRBV20-1	TRBJ2-4	few	TGCAGTGCTAGACGGGCTAGCGGGGCCAAAAACATTCAGTACTTC	CSARRASGAKNIQYF
TRBD2	TRBV7-2	TRBJ2-3	many	TGTGCCAGCAGCACTGGACTAGCGGGTCACACAGATACGCAGTATTTT	CASSTGLAGHTDTQYF
TRBD1	TRBV6-1	TRBJ1-6	.	TGTGCCAGCAGCGCTCCCGGGACAGTTCGTACCCACTTT	CASSAPGTVRTHF
.	TRBV5-5	TRBJ2-5	.	TGTGCCAGCAGCTTTGCTAAAGAGACCCAGTACTTC	CASSFAKETQYF
TRBD1	TRBV7-2	TRBJ1-1	few	TGTGCCAGCAGCTTGCAGACAGGGGACACTGAAGCTTTCTTT	CASSLQTGDTEAFF
.	TRBV7-9	TRBJ1-4	many	TGTGCCAGCAGCTTAGGGCAGGGGAATGAAAAACTGTTTTTT	CASSLGQGNEKLFF
.	TRBV12-3/TRBV12-4	TRBJ2-3	many	TGTGCCAGCAGTGGATCCGGGGCCAAGGACACAGATACGCAGTATTTT	CASSGSGAKDTDTQYF
TRBD1	TRBV12-3/TRBV12-4	TRBJ1-5	many	TGTGCCAGCAGACTAAGGGACAGCGCCGTGGGGCCCCAGCATTTT	CASRLRDSAVGPQHF
TRBD1	TRBV12-3/TRBV12-4	TRBJ2-3	many	TGTGCCAGCAGTTTGGACAGGGTGGCGGATACGCAGTATTTT	CASSLDRVADTQYF
.	TRBV2	TRBJ2-7	few	TGTGCCAGCAGTGAACGTCTCTACGAGCAGTACTTC	CASSERLYEQYF
.	TRBV4-3	TRBJ2-1	many	TGCGCCAGCAGCCAAGATCAAAGGGCGACCTACAATGAGCAGTTCTTC	CASSQDQRATYNEQFF
TRBD2	TRBV7-9	TRBJ2-7	few	TGTGCCAGCAGCTTGGGACTAGCGGGACCCTACGAGCAGTACTTC	CASSLGLAGPYEQYF